The source of this T cell receptor beta chain is a study of blood T cell repertoires in COVID-19. The V gene's germline CDR1 is MDHEN and CDR2 SYDVKM. The V and J ends lost 2 bases and 2 bases, in that order; junction bases with no gene match: 4. The CDR3 is 15 amino acids. Here immunoSEQ multiplex PCR was the method, and the copy in TCRdb shows in-frame clones only, minus some. Counted here are some 110,000 clones, about 80% occurring once; the ten biggest clones make up 2.5% to 3.5%. The chain joins TRBV28 to TRBJ1-2; TRBD1 matches 8 bases. The sequence came from a woman aged 80 or older with active or convalescent COVID-19. Material for sequencing was peripheral blood. This chain's CDR3 is CASSLHTGGNYGYTF. DNA of the CDR3: TGTGCCAGCAGTTTACACACAGGGGGGAACTATGGCTACACCTTC.